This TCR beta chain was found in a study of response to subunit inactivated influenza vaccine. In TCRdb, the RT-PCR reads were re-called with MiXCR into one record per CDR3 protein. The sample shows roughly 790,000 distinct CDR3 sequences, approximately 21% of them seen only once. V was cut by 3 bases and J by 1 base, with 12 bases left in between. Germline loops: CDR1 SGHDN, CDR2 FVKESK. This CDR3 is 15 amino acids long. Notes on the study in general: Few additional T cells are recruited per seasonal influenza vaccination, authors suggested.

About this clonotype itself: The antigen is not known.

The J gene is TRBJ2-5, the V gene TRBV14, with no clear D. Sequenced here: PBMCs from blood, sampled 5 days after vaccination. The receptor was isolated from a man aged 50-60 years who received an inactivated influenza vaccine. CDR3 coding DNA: TGTGCCAGCAGCCACCGCAATTGGTTCCAAGAGACCCAGTACTTC. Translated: CASSHRNWFQETQYF.